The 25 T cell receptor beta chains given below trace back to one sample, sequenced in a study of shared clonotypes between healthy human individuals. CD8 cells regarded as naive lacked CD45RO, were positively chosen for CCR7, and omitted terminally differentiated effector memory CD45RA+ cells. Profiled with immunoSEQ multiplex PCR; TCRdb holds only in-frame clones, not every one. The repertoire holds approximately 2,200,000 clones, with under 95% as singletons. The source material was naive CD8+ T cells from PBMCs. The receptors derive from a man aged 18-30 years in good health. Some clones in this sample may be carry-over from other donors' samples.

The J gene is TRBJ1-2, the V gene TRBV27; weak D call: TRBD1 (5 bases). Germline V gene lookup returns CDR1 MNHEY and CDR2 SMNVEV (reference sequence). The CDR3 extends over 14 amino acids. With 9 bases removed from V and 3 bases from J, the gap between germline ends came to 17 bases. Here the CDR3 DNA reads TGTGCCAGTTCGTATACTGGGGCCGACTATGGCTACACCTTC. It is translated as CASSYTGADYGYTF.

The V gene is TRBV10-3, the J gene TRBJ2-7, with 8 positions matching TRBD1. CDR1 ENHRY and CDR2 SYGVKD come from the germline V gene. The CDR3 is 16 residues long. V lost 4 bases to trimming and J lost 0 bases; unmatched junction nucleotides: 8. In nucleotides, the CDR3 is TGTGCCATCAGTGTATGGACAGGGCCAAGCTCCTACGAGCAGTACTTC. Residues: CAISVWTGPSSYEQYF.

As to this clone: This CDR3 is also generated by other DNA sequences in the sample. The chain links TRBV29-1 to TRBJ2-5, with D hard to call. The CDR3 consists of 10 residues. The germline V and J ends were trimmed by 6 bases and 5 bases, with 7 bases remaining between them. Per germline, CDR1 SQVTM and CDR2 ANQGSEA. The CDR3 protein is CSVLRETQYF. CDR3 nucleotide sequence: TGCAGCGTGCTAAGGGAGACCCAGTACTTC.

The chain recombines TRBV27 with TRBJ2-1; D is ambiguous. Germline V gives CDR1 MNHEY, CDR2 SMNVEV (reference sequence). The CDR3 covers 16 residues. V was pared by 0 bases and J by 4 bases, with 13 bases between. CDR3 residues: CASSLSSGLRYNEQFF. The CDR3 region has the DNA TGTGCCAGCAGTTTATCCTCCGGGCTCCGTTACAATGAGCAGTTCTTC.

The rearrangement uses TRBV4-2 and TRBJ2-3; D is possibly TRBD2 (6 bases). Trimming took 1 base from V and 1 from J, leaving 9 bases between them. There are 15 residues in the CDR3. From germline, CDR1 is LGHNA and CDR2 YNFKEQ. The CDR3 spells CASSQAQRGTDTQYF. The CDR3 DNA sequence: TGTGCCAGCAGCCAAGCCCAGCGGGGCACAGATACGCAGTATTTT.

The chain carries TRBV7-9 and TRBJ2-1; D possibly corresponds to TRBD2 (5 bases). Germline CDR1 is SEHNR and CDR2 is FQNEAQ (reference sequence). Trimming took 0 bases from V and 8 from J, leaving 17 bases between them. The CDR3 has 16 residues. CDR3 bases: TGTGCCAGCAGCTTAGCCCCCAGCGGTCCGCTCGATGAGCAGTTCTTC. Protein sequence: CASSLAPSGPLDEQFF.

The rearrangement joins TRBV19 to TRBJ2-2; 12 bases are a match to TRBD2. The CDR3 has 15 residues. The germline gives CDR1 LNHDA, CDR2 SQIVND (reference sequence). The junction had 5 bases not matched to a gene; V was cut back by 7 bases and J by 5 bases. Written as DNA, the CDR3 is TGTGCCAGTATGACTAGCGGGAGCCGTACCGGGGAGCTGTTTTTT. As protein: CASMTSGSRTGELFF. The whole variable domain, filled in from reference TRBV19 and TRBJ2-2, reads DGGITQSPKYLFRKEGQNVTLSCEQNLNHDAMYWYRQDPGQGLRLIYYSQIVNDFQKGDIAEGYSVSREKKESFPLTVTSAQKNPTAFYLCASMTSGSRTGELFFGEGSRLTVL.

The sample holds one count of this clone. The CDR3 is CASSLYGTEAFF. CDR3 coding DNA: TGTGCCAGCAGCTTATACGGCACTGAAGCTTTCTTT. The chain couples TRBV7-8 to TRBJ1-1; D unclear. This CDR3 spans 12 amino acids. CDR1 is SGHVS, CDR2 FQNEAQ, per germline. Trimming left V 2 bases short and J 4 bases short, with 5 bases between.

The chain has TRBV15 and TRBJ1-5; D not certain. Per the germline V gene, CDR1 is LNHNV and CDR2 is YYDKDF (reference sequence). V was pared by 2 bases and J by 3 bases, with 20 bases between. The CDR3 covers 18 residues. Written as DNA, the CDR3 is TGTGCCACCAGCAGATCCCGGAGTGAGGTAACCTTCAATCAGCCCCAGCATTTT. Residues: CATSRSRSEVTFNQPQHF.

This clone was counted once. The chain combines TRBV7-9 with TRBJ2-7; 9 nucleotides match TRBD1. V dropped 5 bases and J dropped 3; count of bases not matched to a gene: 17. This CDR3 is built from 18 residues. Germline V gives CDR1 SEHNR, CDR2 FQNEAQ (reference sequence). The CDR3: CASSGNRGPSGIHYEQYF. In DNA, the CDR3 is TGTGCCAGCAGCGGTAACAGGGGGCCTAGCGGCATCCACTACGAGCAGTACTTC.

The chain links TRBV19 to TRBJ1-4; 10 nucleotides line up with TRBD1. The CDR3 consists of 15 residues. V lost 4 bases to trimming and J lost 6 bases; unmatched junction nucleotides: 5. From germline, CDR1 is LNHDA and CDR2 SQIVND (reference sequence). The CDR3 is CASSTTGGIHEKLFF. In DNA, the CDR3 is TGTGCCAGTAGTACGACAGGGGGCATTCATGAAAAACTGTTTTTT.

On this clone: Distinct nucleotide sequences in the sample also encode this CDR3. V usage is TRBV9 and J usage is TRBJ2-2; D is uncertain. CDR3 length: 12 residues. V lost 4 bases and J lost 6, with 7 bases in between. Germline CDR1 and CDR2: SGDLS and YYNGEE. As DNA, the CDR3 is TGTGCCAGCAGCCCACGGGCCGGGGAGCTGTTTTTT. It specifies CASSPRAGELFF.

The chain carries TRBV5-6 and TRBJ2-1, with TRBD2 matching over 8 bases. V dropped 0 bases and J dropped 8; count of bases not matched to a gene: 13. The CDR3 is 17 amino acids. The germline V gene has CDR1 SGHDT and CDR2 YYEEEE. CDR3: CASSLGPGGTFGDEQFF. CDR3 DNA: TGTGCCAGCAGCTTGGGCCCGGGAGGGACCTTCGGGGATGAGCAGTTCTTC.

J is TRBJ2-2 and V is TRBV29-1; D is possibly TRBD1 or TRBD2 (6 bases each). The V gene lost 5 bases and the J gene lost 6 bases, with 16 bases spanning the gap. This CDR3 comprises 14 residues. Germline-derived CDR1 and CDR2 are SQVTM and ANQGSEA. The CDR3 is CSVRVGGGAGELFF. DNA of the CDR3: TGCAGCGTTCGGGTGGGGGGCGGTGCCGGGGAGCTGTTTTTT.

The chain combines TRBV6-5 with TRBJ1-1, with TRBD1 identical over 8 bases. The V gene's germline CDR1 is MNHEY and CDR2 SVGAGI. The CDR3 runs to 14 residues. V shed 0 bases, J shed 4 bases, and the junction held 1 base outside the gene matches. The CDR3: CASSYSQGATEAFF. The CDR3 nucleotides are TGTGCCAGCAGTTACTCCCAGGGGGCCACTGAAGCTTTCTTT.

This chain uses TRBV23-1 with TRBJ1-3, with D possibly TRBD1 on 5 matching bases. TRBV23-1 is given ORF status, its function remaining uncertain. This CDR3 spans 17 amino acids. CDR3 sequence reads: CPIPPKGQGSSGNTIYF. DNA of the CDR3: TGCCCCATACCACCTAAAGGGCAGGGAAGCTCTGGAAACACCATATATTTT.

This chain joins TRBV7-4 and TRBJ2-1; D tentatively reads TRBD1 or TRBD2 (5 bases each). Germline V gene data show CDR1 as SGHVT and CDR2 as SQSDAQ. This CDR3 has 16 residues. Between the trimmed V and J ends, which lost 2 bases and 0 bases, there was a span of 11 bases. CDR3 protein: CASSLWDRSSYNEQFF. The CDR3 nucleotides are TGTGCCAGCAGCTTATGGGACCGGAGCTCCTACAATGAGCAGTTCTTC. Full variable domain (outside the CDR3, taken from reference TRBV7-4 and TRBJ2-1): GAGVSQSPRYKVAKRGRDVALRCDSISGHVTLYWYRQTLGQGSEVLTYSQSDAQRDKSGRPSGRFSAERPERSVSTLKIQRTEQGDSAVYLCASSLWDRSSYNEQFFGPGTRLTVL.

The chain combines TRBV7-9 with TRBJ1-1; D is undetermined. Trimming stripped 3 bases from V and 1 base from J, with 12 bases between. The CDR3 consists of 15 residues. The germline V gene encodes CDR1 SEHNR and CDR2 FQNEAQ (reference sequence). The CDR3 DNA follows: TGTGCCAGCAGCTTCGCGGCTGGTCAGAACACTGAAGCTTTCTTT. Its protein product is CASSFAAGQNTEAFF. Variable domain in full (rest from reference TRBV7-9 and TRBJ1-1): DTGVSQNPRHKITKRGQNVTFRCDPISEHNRLYWYRQTLGQGPEFLTYFQNEAQLEKSRLLSDRFSAERPKGSFSTLEIQRTEQGDSAMYLCASSFAAGQNTEAFFGQGTRLTVV.

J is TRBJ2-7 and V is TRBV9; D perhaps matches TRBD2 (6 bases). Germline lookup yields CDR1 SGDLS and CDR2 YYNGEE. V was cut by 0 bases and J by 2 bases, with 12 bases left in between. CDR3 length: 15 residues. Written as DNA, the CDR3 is TGTGCCAGCAGCGTAGCCGGGAGTCAGACCTACGAGCAGTACTTC. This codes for CASSVAGSQTYEQYF.

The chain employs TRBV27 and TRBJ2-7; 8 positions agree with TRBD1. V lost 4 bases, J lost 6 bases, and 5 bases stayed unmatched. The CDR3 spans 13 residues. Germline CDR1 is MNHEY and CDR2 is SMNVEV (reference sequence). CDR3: CASSWKQGGEQYF. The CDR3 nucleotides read TGTGCCAGCAGTTGGAAACAGGGGGGCGAGCAGTACTTC.

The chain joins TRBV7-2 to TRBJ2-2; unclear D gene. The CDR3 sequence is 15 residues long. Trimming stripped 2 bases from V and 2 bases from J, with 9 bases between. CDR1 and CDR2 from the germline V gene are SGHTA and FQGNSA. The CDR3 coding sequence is TGTGCCAGCAGCTTATACAGAGACAACACCGGGGAGCTGTTTTTT. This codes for CASSLYRDNTGELFF.

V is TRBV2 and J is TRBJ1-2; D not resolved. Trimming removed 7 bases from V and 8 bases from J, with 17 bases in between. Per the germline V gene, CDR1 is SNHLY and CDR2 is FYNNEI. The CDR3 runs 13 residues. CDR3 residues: CASTDGSTAGYTF. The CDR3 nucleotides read TGTGCCAGCACCGACGGGAGTACCGCAGGCTACACCTTC.

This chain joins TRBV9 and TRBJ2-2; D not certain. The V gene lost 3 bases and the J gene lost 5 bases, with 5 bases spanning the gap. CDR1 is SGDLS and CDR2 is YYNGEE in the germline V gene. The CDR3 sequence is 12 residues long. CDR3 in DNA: TGTGCCAGCAGCGAAACTACCGGGGAGCTGTTTTTT. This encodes CASSETTGELFF.

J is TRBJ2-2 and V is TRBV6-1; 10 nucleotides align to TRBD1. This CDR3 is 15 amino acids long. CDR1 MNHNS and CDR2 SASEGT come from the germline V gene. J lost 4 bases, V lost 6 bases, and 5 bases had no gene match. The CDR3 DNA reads TGTGCCAGCAGCTGGGACAGGGGTGGCACCGGGGAGCTGTTTTTT. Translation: CASSWDRGGTGELFF.

The CDR3 reads CARQYPGTRQETQYF. DNA for the CDR3: TGTGCTAGGCAGTATCCAGGGACAAGACAAGAGACCCAGTACTTC. The gene calls are TRBV12-5 and TRBJ2-5; possible D gene TRBD1, 6 bases. Looked up from germline, CDR1 is LGHNT and CDR2 is FRNRAP. This CDR3 is 15 amino acids long. V lost 9 bases to trimming and J lost 2 bases, with 19 bases between them.